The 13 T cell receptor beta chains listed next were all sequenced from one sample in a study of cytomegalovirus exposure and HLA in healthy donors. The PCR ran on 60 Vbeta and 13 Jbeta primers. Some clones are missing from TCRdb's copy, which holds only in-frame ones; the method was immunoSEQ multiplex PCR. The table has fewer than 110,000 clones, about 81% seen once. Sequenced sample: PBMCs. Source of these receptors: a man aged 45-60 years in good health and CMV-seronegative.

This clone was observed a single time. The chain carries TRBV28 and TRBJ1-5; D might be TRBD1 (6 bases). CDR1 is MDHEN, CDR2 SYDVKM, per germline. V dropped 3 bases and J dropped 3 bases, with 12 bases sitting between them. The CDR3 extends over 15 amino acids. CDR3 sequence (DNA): TGTGCCAGCAGTTTTCAGGGGTCGGCCAATCAGCCCCAGCATTTT. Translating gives CASSFQGSANQPQHF.

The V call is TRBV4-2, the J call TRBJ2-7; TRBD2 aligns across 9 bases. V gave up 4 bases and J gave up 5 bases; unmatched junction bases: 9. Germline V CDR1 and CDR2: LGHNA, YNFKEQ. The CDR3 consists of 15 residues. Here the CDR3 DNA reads TGTGCCAGCAGCCGTCGACTAGCGGTAGAGGACGAGCAGTACTTC. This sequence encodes CASSRRLAVEDEQYF.

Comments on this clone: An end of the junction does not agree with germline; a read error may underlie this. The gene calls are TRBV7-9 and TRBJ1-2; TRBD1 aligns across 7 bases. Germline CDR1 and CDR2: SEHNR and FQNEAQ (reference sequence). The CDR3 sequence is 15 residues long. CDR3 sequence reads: CSSSLKQGPNYGYTF. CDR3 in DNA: TGTTCCAGCAGCCTCAAACAGGGGCCCAACTATGGCTACACCTTC. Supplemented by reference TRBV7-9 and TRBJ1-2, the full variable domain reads DTGVSQNPRHKITKRGQNVTFRCDPISEHNRLYWYRQTLGQGPEFLTYFQNEAQLEKSRLLSDRFSAERPKGSFSTLEIQRTEQGDSAMYLCSSSLKQGPNYGYTFGSGTRLTVV.

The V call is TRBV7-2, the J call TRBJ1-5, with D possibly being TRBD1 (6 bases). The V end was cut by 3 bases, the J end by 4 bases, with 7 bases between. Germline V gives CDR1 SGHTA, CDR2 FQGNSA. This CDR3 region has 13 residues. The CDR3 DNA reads TGTGCCAGCAGCTTCGACAGGAATCAGCCCCAGCATTTT. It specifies CASSFDRNQPQHF.

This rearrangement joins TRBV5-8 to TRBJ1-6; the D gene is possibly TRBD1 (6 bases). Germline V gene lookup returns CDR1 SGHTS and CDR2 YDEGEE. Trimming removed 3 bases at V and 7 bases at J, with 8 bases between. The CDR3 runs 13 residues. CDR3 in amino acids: CASSWTANSPLHF. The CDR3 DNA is TGTGCCAGCAGCTGGACAGCAAATTCACCCCTCCACTTT.

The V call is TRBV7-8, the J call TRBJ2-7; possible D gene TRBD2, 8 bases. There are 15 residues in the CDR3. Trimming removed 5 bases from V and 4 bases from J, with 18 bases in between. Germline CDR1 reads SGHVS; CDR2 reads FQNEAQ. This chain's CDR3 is CASSPIGRGPYEQYF. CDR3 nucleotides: TGTGCCAGCAGCCCAATCGGGAGGGGGCCGTACGAGCAGTACTTC.

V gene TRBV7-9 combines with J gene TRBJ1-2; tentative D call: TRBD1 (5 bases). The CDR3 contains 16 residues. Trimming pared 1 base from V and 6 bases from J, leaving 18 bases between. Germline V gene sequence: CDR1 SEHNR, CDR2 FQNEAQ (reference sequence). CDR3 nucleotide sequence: TGTGCCAGCAGCTTAGGGGCAGGGAATAGGGAGGATGGCTACACCTTC. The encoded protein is CASSLGAGNREDGYTF.

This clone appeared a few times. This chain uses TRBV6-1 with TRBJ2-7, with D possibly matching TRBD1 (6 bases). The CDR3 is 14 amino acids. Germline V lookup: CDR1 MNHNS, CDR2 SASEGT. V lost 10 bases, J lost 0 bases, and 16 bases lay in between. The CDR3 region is CATKTGQSSYEQYF. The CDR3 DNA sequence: TGTGCCACGAAGACCGGACAGTCCTCCTACGAGCAGTACTTC.

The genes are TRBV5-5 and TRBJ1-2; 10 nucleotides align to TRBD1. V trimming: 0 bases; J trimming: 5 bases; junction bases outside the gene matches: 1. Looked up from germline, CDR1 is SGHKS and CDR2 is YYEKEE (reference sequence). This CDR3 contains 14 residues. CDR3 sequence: CASSLGTGGYGYTF. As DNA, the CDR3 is TGTGCCAGCAGCTTGGGGACAGGGGGTTATGGCTACACCTTC.

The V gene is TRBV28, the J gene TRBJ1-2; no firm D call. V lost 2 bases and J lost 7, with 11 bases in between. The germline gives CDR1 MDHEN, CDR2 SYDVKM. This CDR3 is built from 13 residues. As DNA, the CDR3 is TGTGCCAGCAGTTTACAAACGCCCAGTGGCTACACCTTC. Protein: CASSLQTPSGYTF.

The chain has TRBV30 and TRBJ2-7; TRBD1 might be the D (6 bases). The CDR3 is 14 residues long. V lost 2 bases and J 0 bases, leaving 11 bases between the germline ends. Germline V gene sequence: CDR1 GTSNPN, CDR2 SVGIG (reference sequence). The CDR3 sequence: CAWSWDTLSYEQYF. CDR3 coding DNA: TGTGCCTGGAGTTGGGACACCCTCTCCTACGAGCAGTACTTC.

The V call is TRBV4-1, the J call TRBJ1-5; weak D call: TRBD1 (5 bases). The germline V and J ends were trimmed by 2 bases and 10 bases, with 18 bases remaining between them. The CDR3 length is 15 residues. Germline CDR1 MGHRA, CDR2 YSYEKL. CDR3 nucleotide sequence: TGCGCCAGCAGCCAACTGTATGGGGGGATTAAACCCCAGCATTTT. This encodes CASSQLYGGIKPQHF.

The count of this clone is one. CDR3 in amino acids: CSVEDWGTGLNYGYTF. The CDR3, as DNA: TGCAGCGTTGAAGATTGGGGGACAGGGCTTAACTATGGCTACACCTTC. The chain links TRBV29-1 to TRBJ1-2, with 9 bases lining up with TRBD1. CDR1 is SQVTM, CDR2 ANQGSEA, per germline. J gave up 1 base and V 0 bases, and 6 bases lay outside the gene matches. CDR3 length: 16 amino acids.